The 30 T cell receptor beta chains presented below share a single source sample, sequenced in a study of blood T cell repertoires in COVID-19. TCRdb keeps only in-frame clones here, not all; method: immunoSEQ multiplex PCR. Here the sample spans about 140,000 clones, roughly four fifths being singletons. Sequenced input: PBMCs or T cells enriched from blood (not recorded which). Receptors originate from a woman aged 18-30 years who had been exposed to COVID-19.

The chain has TRBV7-8 and TRBJ2-1, with TRBD2 identical over 12 bases. Per the germline V gene, CDR1 is SGHVS and CDR2 is FQNEAQ. The CDR3 covers 18 residues. V dropped 1 base and J dropped 5; count of bases not matched to a gene: 9. CDR3 sequence reads: CASSLVLRLAGDDNEQFF. The CDR3 nucleotides are TGTGCCAGCAGCTTAGTCCTGCGACTAGCGGGAGACGACAATGAGCAGTTCTTC.

This clone was observed a few times. The CDR3 protein is CATSRDSVEQFF. DNA of the CDR3: TGTGCCACCAGCAGGGACTCTGTCGAGCAGTTCTTC. This chain connects TRBV15 to TRBJ2-1, with D perhaps TRBD2 (5 bases). Germline CDR1 LNHNV, CDR2 YYDKDF (reference sequence). Trimming stripped 3 bases from V and 10 bases from J, with 10 bases between. The CDR3 loop spans 12 amino acids. The variable domain in full, completed from reference TRBV15 and TRBJ2-1, reads DAMVIQNPRYQVTQFGKPVTLSCSQTLNHNVMYWYQQKSSQAPKLLFHYYDKDFNNEADTPDNFQSRRPNTSFCFLDIRSPGLGDTAMYLCATSRDSVEQFFGPGTRLTVL.

V is TRBV28 and J is TRBJ1-2; D unresolved. Germline loops: CDR1 MDHEN, CDR2 SYDVKM. The CDR3 is made up of 16 amino acids. V was pared by 3 bases and J by 1 base, with 15 bases between. The CDR3 DNA follows: TGTGCCAGCAGTTTCGGCCTTGACGGAGATAACTATGGCTACACCTTC. Amino acids: CASSFGLDGDNYGYTF.

CDR3: CASSILGQGASVPQHF. CDR3 in DNA: TGTGCCAGTAGTATACTAGGGCAGGGGGCCTCAGTGCCCCAGCATTTT. This rearrangement joins TRBV19 to TRBJ1-5, with 8 positions matching TRBD1. The CDR3 runs 16 residues. The V gene's germline CDR1 is LNHDA and CDR2 SQIVND (reference sequence). V lost 2 bases, J lost 9 bases, and 12 bases stayed unmatched. Variable domain in full (rest from reference TRBV19 and TRBJ1-5): DGGITQSPKYLFRKEGQNVTLSCEQNLNHDAMYWYRQDPGQGLRLIYYSQIVNDFQKGDIAEGYSVSREKKESFPLTVTSAQKNPTAFYLCASSILGQGASVPQHFGDGTRLSIL.

This rearrangement joins TRBV6-2 or TRBV6-3 to TRBJ1-5; maybe TRBD1 (5 bases). Germline V gene lookup returns CDR1 MNHEY and CDR2 SVGEGT. This CDR3 is 15 amino acids long. With 2 bases removed from V and 2 bases from J, the gap between germline ends came to 10 bases. The CDR3 here is CASSYQGLGNQPQHF. CDR3 in DNA: TGTGCCAGCAGTTACCAGGGTTTGGGCAATCAGCCCCAGCATTTT.

In the case of this clone: The sample has other DNA sequences that encode this CDR3 too. This chain connects TRBV30 to TRBJ1-1; D is perhaps TRBD1 (5 bases). The CDR3 contains 13 residues. V lost 5 bases and J lost 1, with 11 bases in between. Germline CDR1 is GTSNPN and CDR2 is SVGIG (reference sequence). In nucleotides, the CDR3 is TGTGCCTGGGCCACAGGCGGGAACACTGAAGCTTTCTTT. Its protein is CAWATGGNTEAFF.

This sequence joins TRBV30 and TRBJ2-1; weak D call: TRBD2 (6 bases). The CDR3 spans 12 residues. The V gene's germline CDR1 is GTSNPN and CDR2 SVGIG (reference sequence). V lost 0 bases, J lost 15 bases, and 15 bases lay in between. The CDR3 here is CAWSVERDSRFF. The CDR3 DNA is TGTGCCTGGAGTGTCGAACGGGACTCACGGTTCTTC.

The chain has TRBV27 and TRBJ2-7, with D possibly TRBD1 on 5 matching bases. Trimming took off 5 bases at V and 0 bases at J, with 11 bases between the two ends. The CDR3 is made up of 14 amino acids. Germline CDR1 MNHEY, CDR2 SMNVEV (reference sequence). This CDR3 reads CASSKQGTSYEQYF. The CDR3 DNA reads TGTGCCAGCAGTAAGCAGGGAACCTCCTACGAGCAGTACTTC.

V is TRBV7-8 and J is TRBJ1-2; TRBD1 might be the D (6 bases). The V and J ends lost 2 bases and 3 bases respectively, with 19 bases between them. Germline-derived CDR1 and CDR2 are SGHVS and FQNEAQ. CDR3 length: 17 amino acids. The CDR3 region has the DNA TGTGCCAGCAGCTTATACGAACTTACGACAGGACACTATGGCTACACCTTC. Amino acids: CASSLYELTTGHYGYTF.

The CDR3 region is CASSSGGLSSYEQYF. In DNA, the CDR3 is TGCGCCAGCAGCTCAGGGGGGCTTAGCTCCTACGAGCAGTACTTC. The chain is built from TRBV5-1 and TRBJ2-7; a weak D match, TRBD1 (7 bases). Germline values: CDR1 SGHRS, CDR2 YFSETQ. There are 15 residues in the CDR3. Trimming removed 3 bases at V and 0 bases at J, with 13 bases between.

The J gene is TRBJ2-3, the V gene TRBV4-2; 16 positions match TRBD2. V shed 3 bases and J 6 bases; nucleotides not matched to a gene: 12. The CDR3 is 19 residues long. Germline V gives CDR1 LGHNA, CDR2 YNFKEQ. The CDR3 bases are TGTGCCAGCAGCCAGGGACTAGCGGGAGGGAGGGTGTTTGGTGATACGCAGTATTTT. This encodes CASSQGLAGGRVFGDTQYF.

This clone was seen only once. The rearrangement joins TRBV11-1 to TRBJ1-1; a possible D gene is TRBD1 (6 bases). V lost 5 bases, J lost 1 base, and 14 bases lay in between. The CDR3 contains 15 residues. CDR1 is SGHAT, CDR2 FQDESV, per germline (reference sequence). CDR3 sequence (DNA): TGTGCCAGCAGCCCTCCCCCGACAGGGAACACTGAAGCTTTCTTT. It is translated as CASSPPPTGNTEAFF.

The rearrangement links TRBV11-2 to TRBJ2-7, with 7 bases aligning to TRBD1. V lost 5 bases to trimming and J lost 3 bases; unmatched junction nucleotides: 10. The CDR3 totals 15 residues. Germline V gives CDR1 SGHAT, CDR2 FQNNGV. CDR3 bases: TGTGCCAGCAGCCGTTTCAGGGGGAGAAGCTACGAGCAGTACTTC. Its protein product is CASSRFRGRSYEQYF. Combining the CDR3 with reference TRBV11-2 and TRBJ2-7 gives the whole variable domain EAGVAQSPRYKIIEKRQSVAFWCNPISGHATLYWYQQILGQGPKLLIQFQNNGVVDDSQLPKDRFSAERLKGVDSTLKIQPAKLEDSAVYLCASSRFRGRSYEQYFGPGTRLTVT.

The chain carries TRBV19 and TRBJ1-5, with D possibly being TRBD1 (5 bases). This CDR3 contains 14 residues. The germline V gene encodes CDR1 LNHDA and CDR2 SQIVND (reference sequence). V lost 3 bases and J lost 7, with 13 bases in between. The chain's CDR3 is CASSIRGVGQPQHF. The CDR3 DNA reads TGTGCCAGTAGTATCCGGGGGGTTGGACAGCCCCAGCATTTT.

This clone was recorded only once. This chain uses TRBV28 with TRBJ1-2; D is possibly TRBD1 (5 bases). The V end was cut by 0 bases, the J end by 4 bases, with 12 bases between. Germline V gives CDR1 MDHEN, CDR2 SYDVKM. CDR3 length equals 15 residues. The CDR3 nucleotides read TGTGCCAGCAGTTTATGGGGGCTTGCTAGCTATGGCTACACCTTC. Amino acids: CASSLWGLASYGYTF.

The rearrangement joins TRBV3-1 (or the pseudogene TRBV3-2) to TRBJ1-2, with D uncertain. The CDR3 length is 13 residues. Germline lookup yields CDR1 LGHDT and CDR2 YNNKEL (reference sequence). The germline V and J ends were trimmed by 0 bases and 3 bases, with 5 bases remaining between them. In DNA form, the CDR3 reads TGTGCCAGCAGCCAAGAACAGTACTATGGCTACACCTTC. Translated, it gives CASSQEQYYGYTF.

This clone came up a few times. The chain links TRBV30 to TRBJ1-3, with D possibly matching TRBD1 (6 bases). Trimming shortened V by 5 bases and J by 0 bases, and 14 bases separated the two germline ends. From germline, CDR1 is GTSNPN and CDR2 SVGIG (reference sequence). This CDR3 region has 15 residues. In DNA form, the CDR3 reads TGTGCCTGGGGGGAGTTGGGGGCCTCTGGAAACACCATATATTTT. Translation: CAWGELGASGNTIYF.

The chain carries TRBV2 and TRBJ2-2; 8 bases line up with TRBD2. Germline V CDR1 and CDR2: SNHLY, FYNNEI. The CDR3 is made up of 14 amino acids. Germline trimming cut 7 bases from V and 6 bases from J; bases unmatched to any gene: 7. The CDR3 reads CASTKAGVPGELFF. CDR3 coding DNA: TGTGCCAGCACCAAAGCGGGAGTACCCGGGGAGCTGTTTTTT.

The CDR3 DNA reads TGTGCCAGCATGGACTCCCCCCCGCCCCTCTCAGCTTTCTTT. Protein sequence: CASMDSPPPLSAFF. The V and J genes are TRBV28 and TRBJ1-1; D ambiguous. V was shortened by 7 bases and J by 10 bases, with 22 bases between the two germline ends. The CDR3 extends over 14 amino acids. Germline CDR1 and CDR2: MDHEN and SYDVKM. The variable domain in full, with the rest retrieved from reference TRBV28 and TRBJ1-1, is DVKVTQSSRYLVKRTGEKVFLECVQDMDHENMFWYRQDPGLGLRLIYFSYDVKMKEKGDIPEGYSVSREKKERFSLILESASTNQTSMYLCASMDSPPPLSAFFGQGTRLTVV.

The rearrangement joins TRBV30 to TRBJ2-5; TRBD2 is a possible D gene (6 bases). Looked up from germline, CDR1 is GTSNPN and CDR2 is SVGIG (reference sequence). The ends were cut back, 4 bases at V and 4 bases at J, with 16 bases in the middle. This CDR3 has 14 residues. The CDR3 nucleotides are TGTGCCTGGATCCATAAGGGCGGGATAGAGACCCAGTACTTC. It codes for CAWIHKGGIETQYF.

This chain joins TRBV4-1 and TRBJ2-7; possibly TRBD2 for D (6 bases). Looked up from germline, CDR1 is MGHRA and CDR2 is YSYEKL. CDR3 length: 14 residues. V was cut by 2 bases and J by 2 bases, with 10 bases left in between. This CDR3 is CASSQLGLPYEQYF. CDR3 coding DNA: TGCGCCAGCAGCCAATTGGGACTGCCCTACGAGCAGTACTTC.

This rearrangement joins TRBV10-3 to TRBJ2-3, with 10 bases aligning to TRBD1. V shed 4 bases and J 5 bases; nucleotides not matched to a gene: 12. The length of the CDR3 is 17 residues. Germline values: CDR1 ENHRY, CDR2 SYGVKD. The CDR3 protein is CAISGGWGQGQGDTQYF. The CDR3 coding sequence is TGTGCCATCAGTGGAGGGTGGGGACAGGGGCAAGGAGATACGCAGTATTTT.

This clone was seen just once. This sequence joins TRBV19 and TRBJ1-5; TRBD1 matches at 7 bases. The CDR3 is 15 amino acids. The germline CDR1 and CDR2 sequences are LNHDA and SQIVND (reference sequence). V lost 1 base, J lost 4 bases, and 4 bases stayed unmatched. In nucleotides, the CDR3 is TGTGCCAGTAGTATAGTGGCAGGGGGGAATCAGCCCCAGCATTTT. Its translation: CASSIVAGGNQPQHF.

V usage is TRBV28 and J usage is TRBJ1-1; TRBD1 agrees at 8 bases. V dropped 1 base and J dropped 4; count of bases not matched to a gene: 11. CDR3 length: 17 amino acids. Germline V gene sequence: CDR1 MDHEN, CDR2 SYDVKM. Here the CDR3 DNA reads TGTGCCAGCAGTTTATTGGCCCCGACAGGGGCGGGCACTGAAGCTTTCTTT. Its translation is CASSLLAPTGAGTEAFF.

This clone has only one observation. This chain connects TRBV4-1 to TRBJ1-4; a possible D gene is TRBD1 (5 bases). From germline, CDR1 is MGHRA and CDR2 YSYEKL. V shed 1 base and J shed 4 bases, with 10 bases lying between them. The CDR3 totals 15 residues. This chain's CDR3 is CASSQVVQGNEKLFF. The CDR3 region has the DNA TGCGCCAGCAGCCAAGTGGTCCAGGGTAATGAAAAACTGTTTTTT.

The chain carries TRBV28 and TRBJ2-7; TRBD2 agrees at 14 bases. Germline CDR1 is MDHEN and CDR2 is SYDVKM. This CDR3 region has 15 residues. V trimming: 5 bases; J trimming: 2 bases; junction bases outside the gene matches: 2. CDR3 sequence: CASSRTSGGTYEQYF. The CDR3, as DNA: TGTGCCAGCAGTCGGACTAGCGGGGGGACCTACGAGCAGTACTTC.

This chain connects TRBV6-5 to TRBJ1-2; D might be TRBD1 (6 bases). V was cut by 5 bases and J by 10 bases, with 17 bases left in between. The CDR3 totals 13 residues. Germline lookup yields CDR1 MNHEY and CDR2 SVGAGI. In DNA, the CDR3 is TGTGCCAGCAGTAAATATAAACAGGGTTACTACACCTTC. This gives the protein CASSKYKQGYYTF.

The V call is TRBV7-9, the J call TRBJ2-5; 8 positions match TRBD2. Germline V lookup: CDR1 SEHNR, CDR2 FQNEAQ (reference sequence). The CDR3 length is 15 residues. V shed 1 base and J 4 bases; nucleotides not matched to a gene: 5. The CDR3 nucleotides are TGTGCCAGCAGCTTAGAGGGACTAGGGGTAGAGACCCAGTACTTC. Translated, it gives CASSLEGLGVETQYF.

This chain joins TRBV3-1 (or the pseudogene TRBV3-2) and TRBJ2-1; 8 nucleotides line up with TRBD2. V shed 4 bases and J 7 bases; nucleotides not matched to a gene: 12. Germline values: CDR1 LGHDT, CDR2 YNNKEL (reference sequence). This CDR3 has 16 amino acids. The CDR3 sequence: CASSPTIAGPGNEQFF. The CDR3 nucleotides are TGTGCCAGCAGCCCGACGATAGCGGGACCAGGGAATGAGCAGTTCTTC.

The CDR3 spells CASSSTSVETQYF. In nucleotides, the CDR3 is TGTGCCAGCAGCTCGACTAGCGTGGAGACCCAGTACTTC. This chain uses TRBV7-2 with TRBJ2-5; 8 bases fit TRBD2. The CDR3 extends over 13 amino acids. Germline loops: CDR1 SGHTA, CDR2 FQGNSA. V lost 4 bases to trimming and J lost 5 bases; unmatched junction nucleotides: 3. Full variable domain (missing parts from reference TRBV7-2 and TRBJ2-5): GAGVSQSPSNKVTEKGKDVELRCDPISGHTALYWYRQSLGQGLEFLIYFQGNSAPDKSGLPSDRFSAERTGGSVSTLTIQRTQQEDSAVYLCASSSTSVETQYFGPGTRLLVL.